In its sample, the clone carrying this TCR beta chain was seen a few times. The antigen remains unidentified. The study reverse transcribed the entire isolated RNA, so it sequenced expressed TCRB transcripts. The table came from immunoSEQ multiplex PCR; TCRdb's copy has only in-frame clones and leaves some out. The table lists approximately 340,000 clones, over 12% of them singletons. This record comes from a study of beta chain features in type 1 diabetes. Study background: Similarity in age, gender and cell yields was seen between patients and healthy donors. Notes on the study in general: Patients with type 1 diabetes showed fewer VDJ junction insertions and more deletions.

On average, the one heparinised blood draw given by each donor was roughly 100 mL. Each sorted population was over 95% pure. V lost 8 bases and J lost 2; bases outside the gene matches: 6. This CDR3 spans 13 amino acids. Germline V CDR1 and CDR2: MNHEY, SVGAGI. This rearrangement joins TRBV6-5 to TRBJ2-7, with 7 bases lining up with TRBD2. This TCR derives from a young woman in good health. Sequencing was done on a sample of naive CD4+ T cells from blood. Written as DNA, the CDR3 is TGTGCCAGCGGGGGGGAGCATACCTACGAGCAGTACTTC. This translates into CASGGEHTYEQYF.